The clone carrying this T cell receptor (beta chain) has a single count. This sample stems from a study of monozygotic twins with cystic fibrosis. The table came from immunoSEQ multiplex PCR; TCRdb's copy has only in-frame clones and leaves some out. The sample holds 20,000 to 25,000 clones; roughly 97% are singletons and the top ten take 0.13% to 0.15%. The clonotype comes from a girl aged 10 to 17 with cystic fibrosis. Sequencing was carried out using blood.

The CDR3 region has the DNA TGTGCCAGCAGCCCCGGGACTAGCGGCAGGAGTGAGCAGTTCTTC. As protein: CASSPGTSGRSEQFF. The chain employs TRBV6-5 and TRBJ2-1; TRBD2 agrees at 11 bases. The trim removed 6 bases at V and 9 bases at J, leaving 10 bases unmatched. CDR3 length: 15 amino acids. Germline lookup yields CDR1 MNHEY and CDR2 SVGAGI.